Following are 2 T cell receptor beta chains from one sample sequenced in a study of blood T cell repertoires in COVID-19. Repertoires were generated with immunoSEQ multiplex PCR, while TCRdb's copy carries only in-frame clones and drops some. This table holds about 120,000 clones, 70% to 80% found once. What was sequenced was peripheral blood. All receptors derive from a human donor in a cohort sampled during active COVID-19.

V is TRBV7-2 and J is TRBJ2-1, with 9 bases aligning to TRBD2. This CDR3 region has 15 residues. Germline loops: CDR1 SGHTA, CDR2 FQGNSA. The trim removed 5 bases at V and 4 bases at J, leaving 6 bases unmatched. The CDR3 region has the DNA TGTGCCAGCAGCCAAATAGCGGGAGCTTACAATGAGCAGTTCTTC. It yields the protein CASSQIAGAYNEQFF.

This chain links TRBV4-1 with TRBJ2-4, with 10 bases fitting TRBD2. Germline V CDR1 and CDR2: MGHRA, YSYEKL. With 5 bases clipped from V and 7 bases from J, the junction kept 11 bases outside the gene matches. The CDR3 has 16 residues. The CDR3 sequence is CASSSTSGRAWNIQYF. Here the CDR3 DNA reads TGCGCCAGCAGCTCAACAAGCGGGAGGGCTTGGAACATTCAGTACTTC.